The table lists the clone carrying this T cell receptor (beta chain) with a few counts. Its antigen is currently unknown. 5'RACE primed from the constant segment yielded TCR alpha and TCR beta cDNA libraries bearing sample barcodes and UMIs. TCRdb itself ran the 5' RACE reads through MiXCR, one entry per CDR3 protein. The repertoire holds about 390,000 distinct CDR3 sequences, with roughly 15% as singletons. This specimen belongs to a study of T-cell memory formation after mild COVID-19. At the level of the study: The study found TCR clusters largely donor specific.

Overall study results and limits: Pre-infection memory held some responding clones, suggesting pre-existing cross-reactive T cells responded. Later expanders leaned CD4+, whereas clones that contracted between day 15 and 85 were balanced CD4/CD8.

V was clipped by 5 bases and J by 5 bases, with 15 bases between them. This CDR3 spans 14 amino acids. CDR1 is SGHRS and CDR2 is YFSETQ in the germline V gene. The receptor was derived from a man aged 18-30 years who had mild COVID-19 (a few samples of this study predate the infection). Cell type and time point are not known. The sequenced sample consisted of PBMCs or a T cell subset sorted from them (not recorded which). The genes are TRBV5-1 and TRBJ2-3; D unresolved. This chain's CDR3 is CASREDDVRDTQYF. CDR3 sequence (DNA): TGCGCCAGCAGAGAGGACGACGTTCGAGATACGCAGTATTTT.